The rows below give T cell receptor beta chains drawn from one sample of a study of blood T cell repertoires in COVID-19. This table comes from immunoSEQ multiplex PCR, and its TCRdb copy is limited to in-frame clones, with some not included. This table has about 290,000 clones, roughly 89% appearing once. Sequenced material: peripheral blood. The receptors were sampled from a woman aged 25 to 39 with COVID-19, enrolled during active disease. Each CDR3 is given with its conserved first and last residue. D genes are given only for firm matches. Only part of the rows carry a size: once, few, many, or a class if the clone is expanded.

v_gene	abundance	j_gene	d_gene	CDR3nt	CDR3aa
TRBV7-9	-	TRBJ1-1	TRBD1	TGTGCCAGCAGCCCCAGGGGGCGGGGTTCCTTAAGCACTGAAGCTTTCTTT	CASSPRGRGSLSTEAFF
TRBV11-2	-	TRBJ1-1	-	TGTGCCAGCAGCTTAGGCAGTACGGGGAACACTGAAGCTTTCTTT	CASSLGSTGNTEAFF
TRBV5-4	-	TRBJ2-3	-	TGTGCCAGCAGCTTGTGGGGTGGGGGCCCCACAGATACGCAGTATTTT	CASSLWGGGPTDTQYF
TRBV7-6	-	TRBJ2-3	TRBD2	TGTGCCAGCAGCTCCCTCCGTCCGGGACTAGCGGGGGCCACAGATACGCAGTATTTT	CASSSLRPGLAGATDTQYF
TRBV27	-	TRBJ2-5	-	TGTGCCAGCAGTTTCCACAGGGCCTTATCGGGAGAGACCCAGTACTTC	CASSFHRALSGETQYF
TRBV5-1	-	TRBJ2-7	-	TGCGCCAGCAGCTTAACAGGGCTGGGGGAGCAGTACTTC	CASSLTGLGEQYF
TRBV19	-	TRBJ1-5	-	TGTGCCAGTAGCCTACTTTCCCACAGGACGGGCAATCAGCCCCAGCATTTT	CASSLLSHRTGNQPQHF
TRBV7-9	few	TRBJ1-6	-	TGTGCCAGCAGCCACGCTAGCTCCTATAATTCACCCCTCCACTTT	CASSHASSYNSPLHF
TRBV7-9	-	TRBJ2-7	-	TGTGCCAGCAGCTTAAGCGAGAGATCTTACGAGCAGTACTTC	CASSLSERSYEQYF
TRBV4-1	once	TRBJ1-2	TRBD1	TGCGCCAGCAGCCAAGCAGGGGGCGGGGGCTACACCTTC	CASSQAGGGGYTF
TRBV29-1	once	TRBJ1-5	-	TGCAGCGTTGTTTTTTCGGGGAATCAGCCCCAGCATTTT	CSVVFSGNQPQHF
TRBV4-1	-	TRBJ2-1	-	TGCGCCAGCAGCCAGGGCCGCGGGAATGAGCAGTTCTTC	CASSQGRGNEQFF
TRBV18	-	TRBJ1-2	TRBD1	TGTGCCAGCTCATCGAACAGGGGCGATGGCTACACCTTC	CASSSNRGDGYTF
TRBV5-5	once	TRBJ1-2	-	TGTGCCAGCAGCTTTTCCAGGACAGCTAACTATGGCTACACCTTC	CASSFSRTANYGYTF
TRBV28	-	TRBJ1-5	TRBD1	TGTGCCAGCAGTCCCGGGACAGGGGCCCGGAGGGGCAATCAGCCCCAGCATTTT	CASSPGTGARRGNQPQHF
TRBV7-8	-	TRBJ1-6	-	TGTGCCAGCAGCTCCACGGAAGGGCGGGCACCCCTCCACTTT	CASSSTEGRAPLHF
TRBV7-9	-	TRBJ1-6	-	TGTGCCAGCAGGCAACAGGACCCAAATTCACCCCTCCACTTT	CASRQQDPNSPLHF
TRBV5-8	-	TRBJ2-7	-	TGTGCCAGCAGCTTACCGCCTCAGTATCTTCCCTACGAGCAGTACTTC	CASSLPPQYLPYEQYF
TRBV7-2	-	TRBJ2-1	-	TGTGCCAGCAGCTTAGCGGAGGGGAGGCATGAGCAGTTCTTC	CASSLAEGRHEQFF
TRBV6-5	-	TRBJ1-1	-	TGTGCCAGCAGTTACGGGGGGGGGACTGAAGCTTTCTTT	CASSYGGGTEAFF
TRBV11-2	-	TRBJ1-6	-	TGTGCCAGCAGCTCCAGGGTGTATTCACCCCTCCACTTT	CASSSRVYSPLHF
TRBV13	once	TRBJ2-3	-	TGTGCCAGCAGCCCGGGACTCGTCTGGGGAGATACGCAGTATTTT	CASSPGLVWGDTQYF
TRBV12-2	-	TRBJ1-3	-	TGTGCAAGTCGCTTAGCACGTCGTCAAGCCTCTGGAAACACCATATATTTT	CASRLARRQASGNTIYF
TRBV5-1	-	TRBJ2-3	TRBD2	TGCGCCAGCAGCTTGGCCATGGGCGGGGGAAGCGGTACGCAGTATTTT	CASSLAMGGGSGTQYF
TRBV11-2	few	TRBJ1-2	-	TGTGCCAGCAGCGGCAGGGTCAACTATGGCTACACCTTC	CASSGRVNYGYTF
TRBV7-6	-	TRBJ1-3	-	TGTGCCAGCAGCTTAGGAACCTCTCTCGGCTCTGGAAACACCATATATTTT	CASSLGTSLGSGNTIYF
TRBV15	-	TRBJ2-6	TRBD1	TGTGCCACCAGCAGAGATCGGGACAGCCCTACGGACGTCCTGACTTTC	CATSRDRDSPTDVLTF
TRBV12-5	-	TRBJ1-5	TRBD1	TGTGCTAGTGGGGGTGGACAGGGATGGAATCAGCCCCAGCATTTT	CASGGGQGWNQPQHF
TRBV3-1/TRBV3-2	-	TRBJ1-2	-	TGTGCCAGCAGCCGTAAGGGGAGGGACTATGGCTACACCTTC	CASSRKGRDYGYTF
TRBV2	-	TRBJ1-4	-	TGTGCCAGCAGTGGGTTTCCACAGGGAGGGGAAAAACTGTTTTTT	CASSGFPQGGEKLFF
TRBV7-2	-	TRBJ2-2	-	TGTGCCAGCAGCCGCGGCGGGGGCGGCACCGGGGAGCTGTTTTTT	CASSRGGGGTGELFF
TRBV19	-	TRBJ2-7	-	TGTGCCAGTAGTCCTGGCGTCGGGTCCTCCTACGAGCAGTACTTC	CASSPGVGSSYEQYF
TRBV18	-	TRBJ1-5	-	TGTGCCAGCTCACGTTACTCAGGGGTTAGCAATCAGCCCCAGCATTTT	CASSRYSGVSNQPQHF